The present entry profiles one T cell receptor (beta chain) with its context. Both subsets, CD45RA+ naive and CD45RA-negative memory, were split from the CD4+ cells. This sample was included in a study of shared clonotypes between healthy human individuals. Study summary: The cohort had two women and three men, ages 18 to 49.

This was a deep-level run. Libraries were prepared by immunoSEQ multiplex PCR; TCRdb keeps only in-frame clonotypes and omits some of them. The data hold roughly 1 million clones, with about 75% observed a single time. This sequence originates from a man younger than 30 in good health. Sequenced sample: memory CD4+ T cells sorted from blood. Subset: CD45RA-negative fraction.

The CDR3 is CASSQTAGVVYNEQFF. CDR3 nucleotides: TGCGCCAGCAGCCAAACAGCGGGAGTGGTTTACAATGAGCAGTTCTTC. The rearrangement links TRBV4-3 to TRBJ2-1, with 8 nucleotides matching TRBD2. The V segment lost 2 bases and the J segment 4 bases; nucleotides outside the gene matches: 7. CDR3 size: 16 residues. Germline V gives CDR1 LGHNA, CDR2 YSLEER.